What follows describes a single T cell receptor (beta chain). The antigen is unknown. A much larger clone lies a single base off, so this may be a read error. This sample stems from a study of brain metastases from non-small cell lung cancer. Points from the study as a whole: TCR repertoires overlapped largely between brain metastases and matched primaries.

Only in-frame clones appear in the TCRdb table, and some are missing; sequencing was by immunoSEQ multiplex PCR. The table lists about 7,800 clones, approximately 80% of them singletons. The germline V gene has CDR1 SEHNR and CDR2 FQNEAQ (reference sequence). The CDR3 is 14 amino acids. The specimen sequenced was primary lung tumor tissue. This chain connects TRBV7-9 to TRBJ1-4; no reliable D call. The source is a donor at least 40 years old with non-small cell lung cancer. The CDR3 sequence is CVSRTDGPNEKLFF. In DNA form, the CDR3 reads TGTGTCAGCAGGACGGACGGACCTAATGAAAAACTGTTTTTT.